The 6 T cell receptor beta chains reported below all come from one sample, sequenced in a study of T-cell reconstitution after alpha-beta-depleted transplantation in children. The authors prepared the TCRbeta library with unique molecular identifiers. TCRdb reprocessed the PCR reads via MiXCR and lists one record per CDR3 protein. The sample has 450,000 to 550,000 distinct CDR3 sequences; approximately 10% are singletons. Sequences were derived from PBMCs, mostly from graft donor cells, sampled 180 days after TCRalphabeta/CD19-depleted stem cell transplant. These TCRs come from a female patient between 2 and 15 years old who had a stem cell transplant for aplastic anemia, so the T cells may come from the graft donor.

The CDR3 DNA reads TGCGCCAGCAGCCAAGTTGGGGACAGAGACGACAATGAGCAGTTCTTC. Its translation: CASSQVGDRDDNEQFF. The chain links TRBV4-3 to TRBJ2-1, with 7 nucleotides matching TRBD1. This CDR3 region has 16 residues. Germline V gene lookup returns CDR1 LGHNA and CDR2 YSLEER. V shed 1 base, J shed 5 bases, and the junction held 8 bases outside the gene matches.

This chain uses TRBV6-1 with TRBJ2-7; D uncertain. CDR1 and CDR2 (germline): MNHNS, SASEGT. Trimming pared 7 bases from V and 5 bases from J, leaving 12 bases between. The CDR3 runs 12 residues. CDR3 sequence: CASIGRSHEQYF. For the CDR3, the DNA is TGTGCCAGCATTGGTCGGTCCCACGAGCAGTACTTC.

In its sample, this clonotype was seen a few times. The chain has TRBV4-2 and TRBJ1-5, with a tentative D call TRBD1 (6 bases). The V end was cut by 4 bases, the J end by 6 bases, with 13 bases between. This CDR3 has 14 amino acids. Germline V lookup: CDR1 LGHNA, CDR2 YNFKEQ. The CDR3 loop is CASSPDRYVQPQHF. DNA for the CDR3: TGTGCCAGCAGCCCCGACAGGTATGTTCAGCCCCAGCATTTT.

V is TRBV29-1 and J is TRBJ2-7; no firm D call. Germline V gives CDR1 SQVTM, CDR2 ANQGSEA. The length of the CDR3 is 8 residues. The CDR3 loop reads CVRHEQYV. CDR3 coding DNA: TGTGTGCGGCACGAGCAGTACGTC.

This clonotype was seen at least ten times. This CDR3 reads CASSISGSSYNEQFF. The DNA for the CDR3 is TGCGCCAGCAGCATTAGCGGGAGCTCCTACAATGAGCAGTTCTTC. The V gene is TRBV5-1, the J gene TRBJ2-1, with 9 bases aligning to TRBD2. Trimming at V came to 4 bases and at J to 0 bases, leaving 2 bases not matched to a gene. Germline V CDR1 and CDR2: SGHRS, YFSETQ. The CDR3 spans 15 residues.

The chain carries TRBV19 and TRBJ1-5; 9 bases fit TRBD1. Germline V gene sequence: CDR1 LNHDA, CDR2 SQIVND (reference sequence). The CDR3 totals 20 residues. V gave up 2 bases and J gave up 1 base; unmatched junction bases: 15. The CDR3, as DNA: TGTGCCAGTAGTATAACGAGTCACAGGGGGCTAGGCTGGAGCAATCAGCCCCAGCATTTT. It specifies CASSITSHRGLGWSNQPQHF.